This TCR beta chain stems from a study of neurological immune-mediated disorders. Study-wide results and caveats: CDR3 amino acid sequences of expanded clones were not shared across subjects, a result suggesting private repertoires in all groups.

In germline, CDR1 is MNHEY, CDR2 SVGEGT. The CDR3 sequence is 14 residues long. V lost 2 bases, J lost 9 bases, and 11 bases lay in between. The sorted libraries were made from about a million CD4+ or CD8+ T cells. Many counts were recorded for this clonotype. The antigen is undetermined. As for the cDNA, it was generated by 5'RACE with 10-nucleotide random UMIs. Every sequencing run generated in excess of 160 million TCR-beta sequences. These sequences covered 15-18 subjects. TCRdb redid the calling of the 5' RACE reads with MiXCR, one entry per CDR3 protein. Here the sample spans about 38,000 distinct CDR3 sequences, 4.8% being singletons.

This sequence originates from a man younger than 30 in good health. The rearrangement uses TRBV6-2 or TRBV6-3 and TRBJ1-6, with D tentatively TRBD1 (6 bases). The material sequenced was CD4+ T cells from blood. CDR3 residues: CASSYQGRRSPLHF. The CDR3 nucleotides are TGTGCCAGCAGTTACCAGGGGCGCCGTTCACCCCTCCACTTT.